What follows are 27 T cell receptor beta chains derived from one specimen sequenced in a study of Tregs in tolerant kidney transplant recipients. Method: immunoSEQ multiplex PCR; TCRdb's copy keeps in-frame clones and lacks some. The sample contains some 110,000 clones, 92% of which appear only once. Sequencing was carried out using CD4+ T cells from blood. Receptors were obtained from a human donor in good health.

As to this clone: An end of the junction does not agree with germline; a read error may underlie this. The chain recombines TRBV27 with TRBJ1-1; D not resolved. CDR1 and CDR2 from the germline V gene are MNHEY and SMNVEV (reference sequence). The CDR3 is 15 residues long. The CDR3 region has the DNA TGTGCCAGCAGTCCCTACAAAAAAAGGAACGCTGAAGCTTTCTTT. It is translated as CASSPYKKRNAEAFF.

V and J are TRBV18 and TRBJ2-3; no definite D call. The CDR3 totals 16 residues. V lost 0 bases to trimming and J lost 4 bases, with 14 bases between them. Germline V gene sequence: CDR1 KGHSH, CDR2 LQKENI. The CDR3: CASSPPGSLRADTQYF. In DNA form, the CDR3 reads TGTGCCAGCTCACCACCCGGGTCACTTCGCGCAGATACGCAGTATTTT.

This sequence joins TRBV5-4 and TRBJ2-3; D unclear. V was trimmed by 3 bases and J by 5 bases, leaving 16 bases between them. Germline values: CDR1 SGHNT, CDR2 YYREEE (reference sequence). The CDR3 runs 15 residues. CDR3 DNA: TGTGCCAGCAGCTCCCTGGGCGGTAGTGGAGATACGCAGTATTTT. It encodes CASSSLGGSGDTQYF.

V gene TRBV5-4 combines with J gene TRBJ1-1; D uncertain. The CDR3 contains 12 residues. Between the trimmed V and J ends, which lost 4 bases and 6 bases, there was a span of 10 bases. Germline V gives CDR1 SGHNT, CDR2 YYREEE (reference sequence). The CDR3 here is CASSRPDSEAFF. The DNA for the CDR3 is TGTGCCAGCAGCCGCCCCGACTCTGAAGCTTTCTTT.

The chain is built from TRBV18 and TRBJ1-1; 7 nucleotides align to TRBD1. Germline V lookup: CDR1 KGHSH, CDR2 LQKENI. This CDR3 region has 16 residues. J was trimmed by 5 bases and V by 3 bases; bases with no gene match: 12. For the CDR3, the DNA is TGTGCCAGCTCACCTTCGAGGGGGCGCGGTCGAACTGAAGCTTTCTTT. It codes for CASSPSRGRGRTEAFF.

In this sample, this clone turned up a few times. This chain joins TRBV6-6 and TRBJ1-1; tentative D call: TRBD1 (6 bases). Between the trimmed V and J ends, which lost 7 bases and 7 bases, there was a span of 19 bases. CDR3 length: 14 amino acids. Germline V gene lookup returns CDR1 MNHNY and CDR2 SVGAGI (reference sequence). The CDR3 region is CASTPSGGGDEAFF. For the CDR3, the DNA is TGTGCCAGCACCCCCAGCGGGGGCGGAGATGAAGCTTTCTTT.

This chain links TRBV10-1 with TRBJ2-1; TRBD1 is a possible D gene (6 bases). Trimming removed 3 bases at V and 8 bases at J, with 14 bases between. This CDR3 is built from 14 residues. Germline CDR1 and CDR2: WNHNN and SYGVQD (reference sequence). The CDR3: CASSDSTGIDEQFF. For the CDR3, the DNA is TGCGCCAGCAGTGACTCTACAGGGATTGATGAGCAGTTCTTC.

CDR3 nucleotides: TGTGCCAGTTTCCGGGACTACACGAACACTGAAGCTTTCTTT. Translation gives CASFRDYTNTEAFF. The rearrangement joins TRBV19 to TRBJ1-1, with D perhaps TRBD1 (5 bases). There are 14 residues in the CDR3. Per germline, CDR1 LNHDA and CDR2 SQIVND (reference sequence). V lost 8 bases to trimming and J lost 1 base, with 14 bases between them.

This sequence joins TRBV9 and TRBJ1-3, with D perhaps matching TRBD1 (5 bases). V gave up 0 bases and J gave up 0 bases, with 13 bases separating them. This CDR3 has 17 residues. Germline CDR1 and CDR2: SGDLS and YYNGEE. The CDR3 DNA is TGTGCCAGCAGCGTAGGAGGGACGGAGAGCTCTGGAAACACCATATATTTT. Translation gives CASSVGGTESSGNTIYF.

V and J are TRBV4-1 and TRBJ2-7, with D tentatively TRBD1 (5 bases). V shed 0 bases and J shed 3 bases, with 15 bases lying between them. Germline loops: CDR1 MGHRA, CDR2 YSYEKL. The CDR3 runs 16 residues. CDR3 loop: CASSQDRQGRNYEQYF. The CDR3 DNA sequence: TGCGCCAGCAGCCAAGACAGGCAGGGAAGAAACTACGAGCAGTACTTC.

V is TRBV6-1 and J is TRBJ1-1, with D possibly matching TRBD1 (6 bases). This CDR3 contains 12 residues. V gave up 2 bases and J gave up 11 bases, with 12 bases separating them. Germline values: CDR1 MNHNS, CDR2 SASEGT. The CDR3 is CASSERGDLAFF. For the CDR3, the DNA is TGTGCCAGCAGTGAAAGGGGGGATCTTGCTTTCTTT.

The V and J genes are TRBV29-1 and TRBJ2-2, with 9 bases fitting TRBD1. With V trimmed by 4 bases and J by 4 bases, 4 bases remained unmatched. Germline V gene data show CDR1 as SQVTM and CDR2 as ANQGSEA. The CDR3 contains 14 residues. The CDR3 is CSVGQGVGTGELFF. The DNA of the CDR3 is TGCAGCGTTGGACAGGGGGTGGGCACCGGGGAGCTGTTTTTT.

The rearrangement uses TRBV15 and TRBJ1-5, with a tentative D call TRBD1 (5 bases). Germline CDR1 reads LNHNV; CDR2 reads YYDKDF (reference sequence). V was trimmed by 0 bases and J by 5 bases, leaving 11 bases between them. CDR3 length equals 15 residues. This CDR3 reads CATSRDSGGDQPQHF. The CDR3 DNA reads TGTGCCACCAGCAGAGATTCTGGGGGTGATCAGCCCCAGCATTTT.

The chain links TRBV7-2 to TRBJ1-6, with D possibly matching TRBD1 (5 bases). Germline V gene data show CDR1 as SGHTA and CDR2 as FQGNSA. Trimming pared 7 bases from V and 7 bases from J, leaving 17 bases between. This CDR3 spans 15 amino acids. DNA for the CDR3: TGTGCCAGCACCCGTGCGGCAGGGCGGAATTCACCCCTCCACTTT. Encoded protein: CASTRAAGRNSPLHF.

This chain joins TRBV9 and TRBJ2-7, with D tentatively TRBD2 (5 bases). The CDR3 totals 14 residues. Trimming stripped 2 bases from V and 3 bases from J, with 12 bases between. In germline, CDR1 is SGDLS, CDR2 YYNGEE. CDR3 sequence reads: CASSVGASRYEQYF. The CDR3, as DNA: TGTGCCAGCAGCGTTGGAGCTAGCCGCTACGAGCAGTACTTC.

The rearrangement links TRBV30 to TRBJ1-5, with D unresolved. The CDR3 runs 13 residues. Trimming took 1 base from V and 5 from J, leaving 9 bases between them. Germline V gene lookup returns CDR1 GTSNPN and CDR2 SVGIG (reference sequence). This CDR3 reads CAWSAGRDQPQHF. DNA for the CDR3: TGTGCCTGGAGTGCCGGGAGGGATCAGCCCCAGCATTTT.

The rearrangement links TRBV5-6 to TRBJ2-2, with 11 bases identical to TRBD2. Looked up from germline, CDR1 is SGHDT and CDR2 is YYEEEE. Trimming at V came to 1 base and at J to 4 bases, leaving 6 bases not matched to a gene. This CDR3 contains 17 residues. The CDR3 DNA is TGTGCCAGCAGCTTGTTAGCGGGAGGGCCGGCCACCGGGGAGCTGTTTTTT. Its translation is CASSLLAGGPATGELFF.

In this sample, this clone turned up a few times. The V gene is TRBV6-5, the J gene TRBJ2-1; D is uncertain. V was trimmed by 0 bases and J by 10 bases, leaving 10 bases between them. This CDR3 spans 13 amino acids. Germline lookup yields CDR1 MNHEY and CDR2 SVGAGI. The CDR3 DNA reads TGTGCCAGCAGTTACTCTATAGAGCGCGAGCAGTTCTTC. Translated: CASSYSIEREQFF.

This chain links TRBV10-3 with TRBJ1-5; maybe TRBD1 (6 bases). The CDR3 contains 14 residues. Trimming shortened V by 6 bases and J by 7 bases, and 16 bases separated the two germline ends. Germline CDR1 ENHRY, CDR2 SYGVKD. The CDR3: CAIRDSRGVQPQHF. The CDR3 nucleotides are TGTGCCATCAGGGACAGCCGGGGGGTGCAGCCCCAGCATTTT.

The chain employs TRBV19 and TRBJ1-2, with 8 bases identical to TRBD1. V gave up 4 bases and J gave up 6 bases; unmatched junction bases: 10. Germline V gene data show CDR1 as LNHDA and CDR2 as SQIVND (reference sequence). CDR3 length: 15 residues. The CDR3 is CASSTDRGGIDGYTF. The DNA for the CDR3 is TGTGCCAGTAGTACAGACAGGGGTGGGATTGATGGCTACACCTTC.

The rearrangement links TRBV21-1 to TRBJ2-3; TRBD2 reflects the table's D call only, with no check against the DNA. TRBV21-1 is termed a pseudogene. The CDR3 has 15 amino acids. CDR3 sequence (DNA): TGTGCCAGCAGCGTGCCGAAGACTAGCACAGATACGCAGTATTTT. Its translation is CASSVPKTSTDTQYF.

J is TRBJ1-2 and V is TRBV30; D unresolved. V gave up 4 bases and J gave up 1 base, with 10 bases separating them. From germline, CDR1 is GTSNPN and CDR2 SVGIG (reference sequence). The CDR3 contains 13 residues. The CDR3 loop is CAWTLGINYGYTF. In DNA, the CDR3 is TGTGCCTGGACACTCGGCATTAACTATGGCTACACCTTC. The full variable domain, with the rest looked up from reference TRBV30 and TRBJ1-2, is SQTIHQWPATLVQPVGSPLSLECTVEGTSNPNLYWYRQAAGRGLQLLFYSVGIGQISSEVPQNLSASRPQDRQFILSSKKLLLSDSGFYLCAWTLGINYGYTFGSGTRLTVV.

This chain connects TRBV5-6 to TRBJ1-4; D call uncertain. Germline V gene sequence: CDR1 SGHDT, CDR2 YYEEEE. V was shortened by 6 bases and J by 0 bases, with 9 bases between the two germline ends. The length of the CDR3 is 14 residues. Here the CDR3 reads CASTPRTTNEKLFF. DNA for the CDR3: TGTGCCAGCACCCCCAGAACAACTAATGAAAAACTGTTTTTT.

This sequence joins TRBV11-2 and TRBJ2-1, with D unresolved. Germline V lookup: CDR1 SGHAT, CDR2 FQNNGV. The CDR3 spans 15 residues. Between the trimmed V and J ends, which lost 5 bases and 3 bases, there was a span of 14 bases. CDR3 residues: CASSQETLYYNEQFF. In DNA, the CDR3 is TGTGCCAGCAGCCAGGAAACCCTCTACTACAATGAGCAGTTCTTC.

The chain has TRBV5-5 and TRBJ1-4; TRBD1 aligns across 7 bases. Unmatched junction bases numbered 2, after V lost 6 bases and J lost 3 bases. CDR1 is SGHKS, CDR2 YYEKEE, per germline (reference sequence). CDR3 length equals 13 residues. This chain's CDR3 is CASTGTANEKLFF. In DNA, the CDR3 is TGTGCCAGCACCGGGACAGCTAATGAAAAACTGTTTTTT.

The chain links TRBV11-2 to TRBJ2-3; 11 bases fit TRBD1. The junction had 5 bases not matched to a gene; V was cut back by 4 bases and J by 5 bases. Per germline, CDR1 SGHAT and CDR2 FQNNGV. The CDR3 extends over 15 amino acids. The CDR3 here is CASSSRDRGIDTQYF. In nucleotides, the CDR3 is TGTGCCAGCAGCTCCCGGGACAGGGGGATAGATACGCAGTATTTT.

The V and J genes are TRBV5-5 and TRBJ2-7, with 9 bases matching TRBD1. The germline CDR1 and CDR2 sequences are SGHKS and YYEKEE (reference sequence). The CDR3 length is 14 residues. V shed 6 bases and J 7 bases; nucleotides not matched to a gene: 11. DNA of the CDR3: TGTGCCAGCACCTTAGGGGACAGGGTTGGGGAGCAGTACTTC. Translated, it gives CASTLGDRVGEQYF.